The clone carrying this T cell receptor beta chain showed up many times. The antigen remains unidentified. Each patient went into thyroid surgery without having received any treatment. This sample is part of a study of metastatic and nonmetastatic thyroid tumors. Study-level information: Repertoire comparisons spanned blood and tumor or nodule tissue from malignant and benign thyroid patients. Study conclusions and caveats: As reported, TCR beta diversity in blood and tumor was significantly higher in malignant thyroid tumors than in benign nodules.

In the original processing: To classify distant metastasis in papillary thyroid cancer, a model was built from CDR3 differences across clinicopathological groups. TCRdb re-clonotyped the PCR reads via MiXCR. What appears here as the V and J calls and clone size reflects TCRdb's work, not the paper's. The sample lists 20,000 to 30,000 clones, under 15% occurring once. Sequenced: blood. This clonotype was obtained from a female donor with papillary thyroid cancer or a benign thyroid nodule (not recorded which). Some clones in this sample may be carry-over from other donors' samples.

The CDR3 DNA reads TGTGCCAGCAGTTTAACGGTTTCAGGGGCCAACGTCCTGACTTTC. It yields the protein CASSLTVSGANVLTF. The chain joins TRBV27 to TRBJ2-6; no clear D. The CDR3 spans 15 residues. From germline, CDR1 is MNHEY and CDR2 SMNVEV (reference sequence). Trimming removed 2 bases from V and 4 bases from J, with 9 bases in between.